The T cell receptor (beta chain) under discussion was sequenced for a study of T and B cells in COVID-19 patients. Notes on the study in general: Clonality of TRB repertoires was high in active COVID-19; recovery brought above-healthy diversity and richness. Patients with COVID-19 reportedly showed strongly skewed T cell receptor beta variable and joining gene usage. CD4+, regulatory T cell, CD8+ and sorted SARS-CoV-2-responsive or tetramer+ T cells were not yet sequenced. The recovered cohort had roughly 2,200 exclusive TCR clusters, including some 33 low generation probability clusters.

TRB rearrangements were amplified by multiplex PCR with BIOMED2 TRB-A/B primers. TCRdb redid the calling of the multiplex PCR reads with MiXCR, one entry per CDR3 protein. The data contain roughly 11,000 distinct CDR3 sequences, about 33% of them singletons. Germline CDR1 and CDR2: KGHSH and LQKENI. The CDR3 runs 16 residues. A note on this clonotype: Its antigen is not known. A much larger clone differs from this one at a single base, so this may be a read error.

Blood genomic DNA input for TRB amplification was 250-500 ng. The sequence came from a human donor with active COVID-19. Material: blood. The V gene is TRBV18, the J gene TRBJ2-5; 12 nucleotides agree with TRBD1. In DNA, the CDR3 is TGTGCCAGCTCACCACAGGGGACAGGGGGCAAAGAGACCAAGTACTTC. The encoded protein is CASSPQGTGGKETKYF.